This entry lists 18 T cell receptor beta chains sequenced from one sample in a study of cytomegalovirus exposure and HLA in healthy donors. The PCR was carried out with 60 Vbeta primers and 13 Jbeta primers. TCRdb keeps only in-frame clones here, not all; method: immunoSEQ multiplex PCR. The sample holds around 160,000 clones, roughly 65% seen once. Material for sequencing was PBMCs. These receptors all stem from a young woman in good health and CMV-seropositive.

The chain is built from TRBV6-5 and TRBJ1-1; 7 bases are shared with TRBD1. V was clipped by 4 bases and J by 6 bases; unmatched bases: 8. CDR3 size: 14 residues. Germline values: CDR1 MNHEY, CDR2 SVGAGI. The CDR3 DNA reads as TGTGCCAGCAGTTTCACCCCTAGGGGGCCTGAAGCTTTCTTT. Translation: CASSFTPRGPEAFF.

V and J are TRBV2 and TRBJ2-1, with 14 bases fitting TRBD2. The V gene end was trimmed by 10 bases and the J gene end by 3 bases; junction bases not matched to a gene: 5. This CDR3 contains 15 residues. Germline loops: CDR1 SNHLY, CDR2 FYNNEI. For the CDR3, the DNA is TGTGCCACTAGGGGGACTAGCGGGAGCTACAATGAGCAGTTCTTC. Translation gives CATRGTSGSYNEQFF.

The V gene is TRBV5-1, the J gene TRBJ1-4; 8 bases are shared with TRBD1. Trimming at V came to 1 base and at J to 0 bases, leaving 2 bases not matched to a gene. The length of the CDR3 is 16 residues. The germline gives CDR1 SGHRS, CDR2 YFSETQ. In DNA form, the CDR3 reads TGCGCCAGCAGCTTGCTACAGGGGGCAACTAATGAAAAACTGTTTTTT. This encodes CASSLLQGATNEKLFF.

This clone was observed a few times. V and J are TRBV7-2 and TRBJ1-6; TRBD1 matches 8 bases. The CDR3 loop spans 15 amino acids. Germline trimming cut 6 bases from V and 10 bases from J; bases unmatched to any gene: 11. In germline, CDR1 is SGHTA, CDR2 FQGNSA. CDR3 nucleotide sequence: TGTGCCAGCAGACCCGACAGGGGCGAGGGATCACCCCTCCACTTT. It encodes CASRPDRGEGSPLHF.

The sample holds one count of this clone. The rearrangement joins TRBV28 to TRBJ2-7; TRBD1 matches at 7 bases. V lost 6 bases, J lost 0 bases, and 5 bases stayed unmatched. From germline, CDR1 is MDHEN and CDR2 SYDVKM. The CDR3 has 14 amino acids. The CDR3: CASRGRGSSYEQYF. Written as DNA, the CDR3 is TGTGCCAGCAGGGGCAGGGGGAGCTCCTACGAGCAGTACTTC. Full variable domain (missing parts from reference TRBV28 and TRBJ2-7): DVKVTQSSRYLVKRTGEKVFLECVQDMDHENMFWYRQDPGLGLRLIYFSYDVKMKEKGDIPEGYSVSREKKERFSLILESASTNQTSMYLCASRGRGSSYEQYFGPGTRLTVT.

This clone was seen just once. This sequence joins TRBV28 and TRBJ2-7; TRBD2 might be the D (5 bases). The CDR3 runs 17 residues. CDR1 is MDHEN and CDR2 is SYDVKM in the germline V gene. Trimming cost V 3 bases and J 3 bases, with 21 bases left between them. CDR3 nucleotides: TGTGCCAGCAGTTTTCGCCGGGGTAAGGCCGAATACTACGAGCAGTACTTC. Protein: CASSFRRGKAEYYEQYF.

The J gene is TRBJ2-3, the V gene TRBV5-1, with 14 bases identical to TRBD2. The CDR3 is made up of 17 amino acids. V dropped 4 bases and J dropped 0; count of bases not matched to a gene: 4. Germline V gene sequence: CDR1 SGHRS, CDR2 YFSETQ. CDR3 region: CASSPGLAGASTDTQYF. The CDR3 DNA sequence: TGCGCCAGCAGCCCGGGACTAGCGGGAGCCAGCACAGATACGCAGTATTTT.

Concerning this clone itself: The identical CDR3 is also encoded by other nucleotide sequences in the sample. The chain has TRBV27 and TRBJ1-6, with D possibly matching TRBD1 (6 bases). CDR3 length: 13 amino acids. The V gene lost 6 bases and the J gene lost 4 bases, with 7 bases spanning the gap. Germline CDR1 MNHEY, CDR2 SMNVEV (reference sequence). The CDR3 here is CASRQGYNSPLHF. CDR3 DNA: TGTGCCAGCAGACAGGGTTATAATTCACCCCTCCACTTT.

This chain connects TRBV6-5 to TRBJ1-2, with D tentatively TRBD1 (6 bases). Germline V gene lookup returns CDR1 MNHEY and CDR2 SVGAGI. This CDR3 has 15 residues. The V and J ends lost 2 bases and 2 bases respectively, with 12 bases between them. The CDR3 here is CASSYEITGNYGYTF. CDR3 sequence (DNA): TGTGCCAGCAGTTACGAGATAACAGGGAACTATGGCTACACCTTC.

The chain combines TRBV5-1 with TRBJ1-3; weak D call: TRBD1 (6 bases). V was shortened by 4 bases and J by 0 bases, with 14 bases between the two germline ends. Germline V gives CDR1 SGHRS, CDR2 YFSETQ. The CDR3 contains 16 residues. CDR3 coding DNA: TGCGCCAGCAGCGCTACTACAGGGACCTCTGGAAACACCATATATTTT. Protein: CASSATTGTSGNTIYF.

This chain uses TRBV10-3 with TRBJ1-2; 8 positions agree with TRBD1. Germline trimming cut 4 bases from V and 6 bases from J; bases unmatched to any gene: 10. Germline CDR1 reads ENHRY; CDR2 reads SYGVKD. The CDR3 totals 15 residues. CDR3 region: CAISVTGQGLDGYTF. The CDR3 coding sequence is TGTGCCATCAGTGTAACAGGACAGGGTCTCGATGGCTACACCTTC.

The chain carries TRBV11-3 and TRBJ1-1; D possibly corresponds to TRBD1 (5 bases). V lost 5 bases to trimming and J lost 2 bases, with 6 bases between them. The CDR3 spans 12 residues. Germline CDR1 and CDR2: SGHNT and YENEEA. CDR3 nucleotide sequence: TGTGCCAGCAGCGGGGCCAACACTGAAGCTTTCTTT. Translating gives CASSGANTEAFF. Full variable domain (outside the CDR3, taken from reference TRBV11-3 and TRBJ1-1): EAGVVQSPRYKIIEKKQPVAFWCNPISGHNTLYWYLQNLGQGPELLIRYENEEAVDDSQLPKDRFSAERLKGVDSTLKIQPAELGDSAVYLCASSGANTEAFFGQGTRLTVV.

V and J are TRBV11-2 and TRBJ1-1; D possibly corresponds to TRBD1 (6 bases). The CDR3 sequence is 14 residues long. Per the germline V gene, CDR1 is SGHAT and CDR2 is FQNNGV. Trimming removed 2 bases at V and 6 bases at J, with 13 bases between. CDR3 residues: CASSLNGGEAEAFF. CDR3 in DNA: TGTGCCAGCAGCTTAAATGGGGGCGAGGCTGAAGCTTTCTTT.

The chain employs TRBV29-1 and TRBJ1-5, with D tentatively TRBD1 (5 bases). The CDR3 runs to 14 residues. Germline CDR1 SQVTM, CDR2 ANQGSEA. Between the trimmed V and J ends, which lost 4 bases and 3 bases, there was a span of 13 bases. DNA of the CDR3: TGCAGCGTTGTATGGGGGGGTGTCAATCAGCCCCAGCATTTT. Translating it yields CSVVWGGVNQPQHF.

CDR3 in DNA: TGTGCCAGCAGCTTCCGGGGGGGGTCGAACACTGAAGCTTTCTTT. Translated, it gives CASSFRGGSNTEAFF. This sequence joins TRBV7-9 and TRBJ1-1, with a tentative D call TRBD1 (5 bases). The CDR3 sequence is 15 residues long. The V gene lost 3 bases and the J gene lost 1 base, with 12 bases spanning the gap. Germline CDR1 is SEHNR and CDR2 is FQNEAQ (reference sequence).

This sequence joins TRBV19 and TRBJ1-2; the match to TRBD1 covers 12 bases. The CDR3 loop spans 15 amino acids. J gave up 8 bases and V 3 bases, and 7 bases lay outside the gene matches. Germline CDR1 reads LNHDA; CDR2 reads SQIVND (reference sequence). Written as DNA, the CDR3 is TGTGCCAGTAGTATCACGGGGACAGGGGGCAGAGGCTACACCTTC. It codes for CASSITGTGGRGYTF. The whole variable domain, remainder taken from reference TRBV19 and TRBJ1-2, is DGGITQSPKYLFRKEGQNVTLSCEQNLNHDAMYWYRQDPGQGLRLIYYSQIVNDFQKGDIAEGYSVSREKKESFPLTVTSAQKNPTAFYLCASSITGTGGRGYTFGSGTRLTVV.

The J gene is TRBJ2-7, the V gene TRBV9; no reliable D call. Trimming left V 0 bases short and J 3 bases short, with 10 bases between. The CDR3 sequence is 14 residues long. Germline CDR1 reads SGDLS; CDR2 reads YYNGEE. In DNA, the CDR3 is TGTGCCAGCAGCGTAGATGCAGGCTACTACGAGCAGTACTTC. Translation: CASSVDAGYYEQYF.

The J gene is TRBJ2-7, the V gene TRBV5-1, with D possibly matching TRBD1 (5 bases). Germline CDR1 and CDR2: SGHRS and YFSETQ. The CDR3 length is 13 residues. The V end was cut by 3 bases, the J end by 7 bases, with 14 bases between. The CDR3 DNA is TGCGCCAGCAGCTCGCAGGGTACGGGTGAGCAGTACTTC. Translation gives CASSSQGTGEQYF.